Below, one TCR beta chain is given with its context. The record originates from a study of blood T cell repertoires in COVID-19. Study information: Samples representing acute and convalescent COVID-19 were sourced from the United States, Italy and Spain. T cells, B-cell-depleted T cells, or PBMCs provided the cDNA or gDNA that served as material.

Germline values: CDR1 LGHNA, CDR2 YNFKEQ. V was clipped by 3 bases and J by 10 bases, with 21 bases between them. The CDR3 is made up of 15 amino acids. Assay: immunoSEQ multiplex PCR; the TCRdb copy retains only in-frame clones and omits some. The data contain about 60,000 clones, about four fifths of them singletons. The sample consisted of peripheral blood. The TCR was taken from a human donor in a cohort sampled during active COVID-19. The J gene is TRBJ1-1, the V gene TRBV4-2; D is unresolved. CDR3 DNA: TGTGCCAGCAGCCAGTCTTCAACGGCCGCGGAAATAGCTTTCTTT. Amino acid sequence: CASSQSSTAAEIAFF.